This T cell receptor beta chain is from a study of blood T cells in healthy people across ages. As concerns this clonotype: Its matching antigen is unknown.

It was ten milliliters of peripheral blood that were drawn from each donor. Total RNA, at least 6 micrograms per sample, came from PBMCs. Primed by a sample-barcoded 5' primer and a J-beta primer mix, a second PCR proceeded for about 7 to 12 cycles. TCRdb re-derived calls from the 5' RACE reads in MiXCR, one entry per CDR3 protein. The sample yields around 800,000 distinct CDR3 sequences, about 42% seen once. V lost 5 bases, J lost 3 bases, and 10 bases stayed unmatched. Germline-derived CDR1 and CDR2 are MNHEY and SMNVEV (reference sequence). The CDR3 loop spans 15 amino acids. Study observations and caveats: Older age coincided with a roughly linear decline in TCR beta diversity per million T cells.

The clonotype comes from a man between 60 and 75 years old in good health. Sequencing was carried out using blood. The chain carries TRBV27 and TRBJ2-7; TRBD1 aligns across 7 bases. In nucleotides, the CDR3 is TGTGCCAGCAGTACGACAGGGAACATTGTCTACGAGCAGTACTTC. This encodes CASSTTGNIVYEQYF.